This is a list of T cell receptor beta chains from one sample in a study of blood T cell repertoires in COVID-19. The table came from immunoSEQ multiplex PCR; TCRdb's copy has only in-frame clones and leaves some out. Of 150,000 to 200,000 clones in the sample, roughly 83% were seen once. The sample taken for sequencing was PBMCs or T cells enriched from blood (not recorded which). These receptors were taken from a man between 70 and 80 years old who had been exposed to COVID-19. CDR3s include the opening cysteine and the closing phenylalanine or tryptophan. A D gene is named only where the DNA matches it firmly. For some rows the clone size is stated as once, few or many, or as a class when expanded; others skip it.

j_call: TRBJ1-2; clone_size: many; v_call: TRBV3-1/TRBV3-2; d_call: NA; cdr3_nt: TGTGCCAGCAGCCAAGCTCGCGGATCCGGCTACACCTTC; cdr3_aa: CASSQARGSGYTF
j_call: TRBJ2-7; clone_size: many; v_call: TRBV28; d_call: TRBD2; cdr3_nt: TGTGCCAGCAGTTTATTGCGGGAGACTCCCTACGAGCAGTACTTC; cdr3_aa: CASSLLRETPYEQYF
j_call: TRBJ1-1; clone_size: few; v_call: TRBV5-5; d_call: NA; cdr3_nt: TGTGCCAGCAGCTTAAACAGTCACACTGAAGCTTTCTTT; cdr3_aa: CASSLNSHTEAFF
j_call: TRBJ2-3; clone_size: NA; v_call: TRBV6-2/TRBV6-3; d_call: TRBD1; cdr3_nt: TGTGCCAGCAGTTACGACAGGGGGCCAGATACGCAGTATTTT; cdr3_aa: CASSYDRGPDTQYF
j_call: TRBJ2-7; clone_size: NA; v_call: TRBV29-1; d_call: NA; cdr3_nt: TGCAGCGTTGAAGATAAACAGGGGGGGTACGAGCAGTACTTC; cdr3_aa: CSVEDKQGGYEQYF
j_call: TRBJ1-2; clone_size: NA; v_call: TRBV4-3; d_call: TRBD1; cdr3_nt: TGCGCCAGCAGCCAAGAACGAAACAGGGGGGATGGCTACACCTTC; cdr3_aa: CASSQERNRGDGYTF
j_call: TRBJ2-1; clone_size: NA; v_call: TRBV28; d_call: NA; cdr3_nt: TGTGCCAGCAGTCCGACAGTTCCCCCCTACAATGAGCAGTTCTTC; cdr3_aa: CASSPTVPPYNEQFF
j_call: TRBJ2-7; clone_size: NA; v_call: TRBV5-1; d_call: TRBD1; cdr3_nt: TGCGCCAGCAGCCCGGGACAGCCGACTACCTACGAGCAGTACTTC; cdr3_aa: CASSPGQPTTYEQYF
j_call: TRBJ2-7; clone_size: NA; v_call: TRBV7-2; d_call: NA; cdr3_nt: TGTGCCAGCAGCTCGCCCAGCTCCTACGAGCAGTACTTC; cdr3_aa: CASSSPSSYEQYF
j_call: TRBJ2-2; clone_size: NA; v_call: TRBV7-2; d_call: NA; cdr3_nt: TGTGCCAGCAGCCCCGCCAGGGAACAAAACGGGGAGCTGTTTTTT; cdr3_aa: CASSPAREQNGELFF
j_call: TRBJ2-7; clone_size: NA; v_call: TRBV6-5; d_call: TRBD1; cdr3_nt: TGTGCCAGCAGCCTCTCGGGACAGACCTACGAGCAGTACTTC; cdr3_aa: CASSLSGQTYEQYF
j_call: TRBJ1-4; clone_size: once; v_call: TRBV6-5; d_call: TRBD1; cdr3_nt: TGTGCCAGCAGCGACAGGGGTGGAGGTGAAAAACTGTTTTTT; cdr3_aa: CASSDRGGGEKLFF
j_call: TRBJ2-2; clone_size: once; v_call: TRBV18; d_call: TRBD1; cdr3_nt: TGTGCCAGCTCATCCAGACAGGGTGGTTCCGGGGAGCTGTTTTTT; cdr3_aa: CASSSRQGGSGELFF
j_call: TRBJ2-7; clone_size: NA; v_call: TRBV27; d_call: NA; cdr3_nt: TGTGCCAGCAGTCTAGGGGTTTCCAGAACCTACGAGCAGTACTTC; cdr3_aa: CASSLGVSRTYEQYF
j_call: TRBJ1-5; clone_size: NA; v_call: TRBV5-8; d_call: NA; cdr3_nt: TGTGCCAGCAGCCCACCCACCTCGGGGGGCAGGCAGCCCCAGCATTTT; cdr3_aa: CASSPPTSGGRQPQHF
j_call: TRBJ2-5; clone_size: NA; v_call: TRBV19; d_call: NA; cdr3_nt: TGTGCCAGTAGGAGGGTCTTTACGGAGACCCAGTACTTC; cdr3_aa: CASRRVFTETQYF
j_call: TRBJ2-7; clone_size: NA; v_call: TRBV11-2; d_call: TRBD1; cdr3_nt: TGTGCCAGCAGCCCAATGAACCAGGGGGTCTACGAGCAGTACTTC; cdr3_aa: CASSPMNQGVYEQYF
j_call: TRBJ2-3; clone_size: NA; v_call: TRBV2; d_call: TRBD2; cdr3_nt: TGTGCCAGCAGTAGGATAGCGGGGGGGCCAGGCTCAGGGAATACGCAGTATTTT; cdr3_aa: CASSRIAGGPGSGNTQYF
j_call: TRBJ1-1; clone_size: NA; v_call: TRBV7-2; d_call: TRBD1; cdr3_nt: TGTGCCAGCAGCCAATGGACAGGGGGAACTGAAGCTTTCTTT; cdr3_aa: CASSQWTGGTEAFF
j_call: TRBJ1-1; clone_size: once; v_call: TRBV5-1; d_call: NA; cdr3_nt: TGCGCCAGCAAGCCTGGGGCGGAGAACACTGAAGCTTTCTTT; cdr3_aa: CASKPGAENTEAFF
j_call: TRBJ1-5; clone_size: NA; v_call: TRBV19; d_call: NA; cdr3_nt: TGTGCCAGTAGTGTGACAGTCACTAATCAGCCCCAGCATTTT; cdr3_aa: CASSVTVTNQPQHF
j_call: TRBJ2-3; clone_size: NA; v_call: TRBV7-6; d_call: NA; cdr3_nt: TGTGCCAGCAGCTTAGGCGGGCTTAGCACAGATACGCAGTATTTT; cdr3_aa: CASSLGGLSTDTQYF
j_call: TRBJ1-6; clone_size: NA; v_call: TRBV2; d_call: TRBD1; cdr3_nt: TGTGCCAGCTGCCGGGACAGGGTAAACTCACCCCTCCACTTT; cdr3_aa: CASCRDRVNSPLHF
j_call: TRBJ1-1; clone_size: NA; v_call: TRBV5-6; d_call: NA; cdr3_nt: TGTGCCAGCAGCTTTAGGGGCTTGGTGAACACTGAAGCTTTCTTT; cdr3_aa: CASSFRGLVNTEAFF
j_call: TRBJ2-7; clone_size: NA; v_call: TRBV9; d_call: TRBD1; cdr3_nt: TGTGCCAGCAGCGTAGGGACAGGATCTCACGAGCAGTACTTC; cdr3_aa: CASSVGTGSHEQYF
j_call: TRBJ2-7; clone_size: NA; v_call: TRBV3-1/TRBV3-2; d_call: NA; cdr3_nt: NA; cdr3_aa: CASSPGVAGGIYF
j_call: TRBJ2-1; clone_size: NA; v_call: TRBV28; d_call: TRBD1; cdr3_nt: TGTGCCAGCAGTCGGACAGGGGGCGACGAGCAGTTCTTC; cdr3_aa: CASSRTGGDEQFF
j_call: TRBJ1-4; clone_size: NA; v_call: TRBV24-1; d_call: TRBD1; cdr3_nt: TGTGCCACCAGTGATGTTGACAGGGGGCATGTAGAAGAAAAACTGTTTTTT; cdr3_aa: CATSDVDRGHVEEKLFF
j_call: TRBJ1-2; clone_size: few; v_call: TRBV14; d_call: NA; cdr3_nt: TGTGCCAGCAGCCTACAGCGGAGCTTCTATGGCTACACCTTC; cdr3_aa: CASSLQRSFYGYTF
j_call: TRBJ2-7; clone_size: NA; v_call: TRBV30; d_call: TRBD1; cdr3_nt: TGTGCCTGGAGTGCCCGACAGGGGAGGAACGAGCAGTACTTC; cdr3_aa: CAWSARQGRNEQYF
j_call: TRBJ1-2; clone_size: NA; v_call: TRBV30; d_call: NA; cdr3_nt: TGTGCCTGGAGTGTACAAGGGGGTGTCACCTTC; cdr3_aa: CAWSVQGGVTF
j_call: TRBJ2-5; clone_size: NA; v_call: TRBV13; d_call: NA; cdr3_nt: TGTGCCAGCAGCACTGGACTTTATGTAGAGACCCAGTACTTC; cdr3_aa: CASSTGLYVETQYF
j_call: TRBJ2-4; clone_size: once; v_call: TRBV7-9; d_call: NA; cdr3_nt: TGTGCCAGCAGCTTAGGGTGGGTCAGGAAAAACATTCAGTACTTC; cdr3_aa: CASSLGWVRKNIQYF